These 21 T cell receptor beta chains came from one sample sequenced in a study of T cells in Graves' hyperthyroidism and ophthalmopathy (dated 2019 in TCRdb). Libraries were built with multiplex PCR. TCRdb shows the sequencer as Illumina HiSeq 2000. The TCR beta CDR3 regions were amplified from RNA transcripts. For the first round of RT-PCR on the TCR CDR3, the HTBI primer set was used together with the Qiagen OneStep RT-PCR kit. Using fastp trimming at Q25 and MiXCR clonotype assembly, TCRdb reanalyzed the public sequencing data and kept in-frame beta chains. Each entry merges the rows of one CDR3 protein and shows their most common DNA and genes. A total of around 340,000 distinct CDR3 sequences appear in this sample, 14% of them only once. The ten top clones hold around 23% of the sample. Sequencing input: blood. All receptors come from a woman aged 30 to 39 with Graves' hyperthyroidism.

This clonotype was found many times. V gene TRBV28 combines with J gene TRBJ1-5; TRBD1 agrees at 8 bases. Germline V gene data show CDR1 as MDHEN and CDR2 as SYDVKM. The CDR3 has 16 amino acids. Trimming removed 4 bases from V and 5 bases from J; junction bases left unmatched: 10. The CDR3 is CASSYGGATGDQPQHF. CDR3 in DNA: TGTGCCAGCAGTTACGGGGGGGCGACAGGGGATCAGCCCCAGCATTTT.

V usage is TRBV28 and J usage is TRBJ2-5; 8 bases map to TRBD1. From germline, CDR1 is MDHEN and CDR2 SYDVKM. The CDR3 has 12 residues. V lost 11 bases to trimming and J lost 4 bases; unmatched junction nucleotides: 6. The CDR3 nucleotides are TGTGCCGCTCAGGGGGCAGGAGAGACCCAGTACTTC. This translates into CAAQGAGETQYF.

This clonotype showed up just a few times. J is TRBJ2-2 and V is TRBV5-4; D is ambiguous. The CDR3 extends over 13 amino acids. Deletions cut 3 bases from V and 4 bases from J, with 7 bases between. Germline V lookup: CDR1 SGHNT, CDR2 YYREEE (reference sequence). CDR3: CASSSEVTGELFF. CDR3 nucleotides: TGTGCCAGCAGCTCAGAGGTCACCGGGGAGCTGTTTTTT.

This clonotype was counted between two and nine times. V usage is TRBV28 and J usage is TRBJ1-2; D is possibly TRBD1 (5 bases). CDR3 size: 16 residues. Germline-derived CDR1 and CDR2 are MDHEN and SYDVKM. V was pared by 6 bases and J by 0 bases, with 17 bases between. Here the CDR3 reads CASRGGSYYPNYGYTF. The CDR3 nucleotides read TGTGCCAGCAGGGGGGGGTCTTATTATCCTAACTATGGCTACACCTTC.

The chain links TRBV30 to TRBJ1-4, with D maybe TRBD1 (5 bases). The CDR3 sequence is 14 residues long. The V and J ends lost 3 bases and 4 bases respectively, with 12 bases between them. Germline lookup yields CDR1 GTSNPN and CDR2 SVGIG (reference sequence). CDR3 loop: CAWRRQTLNEKLFF. The CDR3 nucleotides read TGTGCCTGGAGAAGACAGACCCTTAATGAAAAACTGTTTTTT.

This clonotype has just a few counts. At one of its ends the junction is not consistent with the germline gene, which may arise from a read error. The chain is built from TRBV6-1 and TRBJ2-1; D not certain. The germline CDR1 and CDR2 sequences are MNHNS and SASEGT. This CDR3 spans 16 amino acids. CDR3 sequence reads: CACSEGPALGYNEQFF. CDR3 coding DNA: TGTGCCTGCAGTGAAGGACCGGCCTTGGGCTACAATGAGCAGTTCTTC.

This clonotype has just a few counts. The J gene is TRBJ2-2, the V gene TRBV20-1, with no clear D. Germline assignment: CDR1 DFQATT and CDR2 SNEGSKA (reference sequence). CDR3 length: 17 residues. Deletions cut 0 bases from V and 1 base from J, with 15 bases between. The CDR3 is CSARDRYSPWNTGELFF. The CDR3 DNA reads TGCAGTGCTAGAGATCGGTACAGCCCTTGGAACACCGGGGAGCTGTTTTTT.

This clonotype has a handful of counts. The chain is built from TRBV28 and TRBJ1-2; D remains unclear. CDR3 length: 12 residues. From germline, CDR1 is MDHEN and CDR2 SYDVKM. The V and J ends lost 8 bases and 4 bases respectively, with 11 bases between them. CDR3 amino acids: CASHSPLYGYTF. CDR3 coding DNA: TGTGCCAGCCACTCACCCCTCTATGGCTACACCTTC.

In this sample, this clonotype turned up many times. The V gene is TRBV29-1, the J gene TRBJ2-5; possibly TRBD1 or TRBD2 for D (5 bases each). Germline loops: CDR1 SQVTM, CDR2 ANQGSEA. With 7 bases removed from V and 5 bases from J, the gap between germline ends came to 17 bases. This CDR3 is 13 amino acids long. The CDR3 region has the DNA TGCAGCGGACGGGGCCCGCGGGTGGAGACCCAGTACTTC. Protein: CSGRGPRVETQYF.

This clonotype was counted between two and nine times. CDR3 bases: TGTGCCAGCTCACCAGCGGGTGATTCACCCCTCCACTTT. Amino acids: CASSPAGDSPLHF. V is TRBV18 and J is TRBJ1-6, with unresolved D. Germline CDR1 is KGHSH and CDR2 is LQKENI. The CDR3 has 13 amino acids. The V and J ends lost 2 bases and 8 bases respectively, with 7 bases between them. The variable domain in full, with the rest retrieved from reference TRBV18 and TRBJ1-6, is NAGVMQNPRHLVRRRGQEARLRCSPMKGHSHVYWYRQLPEEGLKFMVYLQKENIIDESGMPKERFSAEFPKEGPSILRIQQVVRGDSAAYFCASSPAGDSPLHFGNGTRLTVT.

V gene TRBV18 combines with J gene TRBJ1-4; 10 bases line up with TRBD1. CDR1 is KGHSH and CDR2 is LQKENI in the germline V gene. V lost 2 bases to trimming and J lost 7 bases; unmatched junction nucleotides: 4. The CDR3 length is 15 residues. The CDR3 coding sequence is TGTGCCAGCTCACCAACAGGACAGGGGGTTGAAAAACTGTTTTTT. Its translation is CASSPTGQGVEKLFF.

As regards this clonotype: This clone may be a read error of a much larger clone one base away. This chain links TRBV5-1 with TRBJ2-7; 9 nucleotides line up with TRBD2. The CDR3 totals 14 residues. The germline V gene has CDR1 SGHRS and CDR2 YFSETQ. CDR3 protein: CASNLGPAGGEQYF. CDR3 DNA sequence: TGCGCCAGCAACTTGGGACCAGCGGGAGGCGAGCAGTACTTC.

For this clonotype: A much larger clonotype is one base distant, so this may be a read error. The CDR3 does not close with the conserved phenylalanine or tryptophan, likely indicating a read error. V usage is TRBV6-1 and J usage is TRBJ2-2; either TRBD1 or TRBD2 may supply D (5 bases each). Between the trimmed V and J ends, which lost 8 bases and 2 bases, there was a span of 12 bases. This CDR3 has 14 residues. The germline V gene has CDR1 MNHNS and CDR2 SASEGT. CDR3 DNA: TGTGCCAGCCCCCGGGACGGCAACACCGGGGAGCTGTTTTCT. This sequence encodes CASPRDGNTGELFS.

CDR3 in amino acids: CASRPTGTPQETQYF. CDR3 coding DNA: TGTGCCAGCAGGCCGACAGGGACGCCCCAAGAGACCCAGTACTTC. The chain links TRBV5-4 to TRBJ2-5; 7 bases align to TRBD1. Germline V lookup: CDR1 SGHNT, CDR2 YYREEE (reference sequence). V shed 5 bases and J 1 base; nucleotides not matched to a gene: 8. This CDR3 has 15 residues.

At least ten counts were recorded for this clonotype. J is TRBJ2-7 and V is TRBV2; D is undetermined. V gave up 7 bases and J gave up 2 bases, with 12 bases separating them. Germline V lookup: CDR1 SNHLY, CDR2 FYNNEI. The CDR3 covers 13 residues. CDR3 nucleotides: TGTGCCAGCACACCGACACAAGCCTACGAGCAGTACTTC. The encoded protein is CASTPTQAYEQYF.

This clonotype was observed a few times. The chain combines TRBV19 with TRBJ1-6; D remains unclear. The germline V and J ends were trimmed by 6 bases and 11 bases, with 14 bases remaining between them. Germline CDR1 LNHDA, CDR2 SQIVND (reference sequence). This CDR3 contains 13 residues. Written as DNA, the CDR3 is TGTGCCAGTAGCGACCGGGAAGTAACACCCCTCCACTTT. This encodes CASSDREVTPLHF.

The chain recombines TRBV11-3 with TRBJ1-3; D is possibly TRBD1 (5 bases). From germline, CDR1 is SGHNT and CDR2 YENEEA. V was pared by 5 bases and J by 0 bases, with 11 bases between. The CDR3 is 15 amino acids. In nucleotides, the CDR3 is TGTGCCAGCAGCCGCAGACAGAACTCTGGAAACACCATATATTTT. Its translation is CASSRRQNSGNTIYF.

This clonotype was found many times. The chain joins TRBV28 to TRBJ2-6, with a weak D call TRBD2 (5 bases). The V gene's germline CDR1 is MDHEN and CDR2 SYDVKM. V lost 7 bases and J lost 3, with 16 bases in between. The CDR3 spans 16 residues. The CDR3, as DNA: TGTGCCAGCAAAGACTATTCTGGGGTTGGGGCCAACGTCCTGACTTTC. This codes for CASKDYSGVGANVLTF.

The J gene is TRBJ2-3, the V gene TRBV7-2; TRBD2 matches 9 bases. V was clipped by 3 bases and J by 4 bases; unmatched bases: 8. Looked up from germline, CDR1 is SGHTA and CDR2 is FQGNSA. The CDR3 consists of 16 residues. In nucleotides, the CDR3 is TGTGCCAGCAGCTTTGGTAGCGGGAGTAGGGCAGATACGCAGTATTTT. Protein product: CASSFGSGSRADTQYF. The complete variable domain, with remaining parts taken from reference TRBV7-2 and TRBJ2-3, reads GAGVSQSPSNKVTEKGKDVELRCDPISGHTALYWYRQSLGQGLEFLIYFQGNSAPDKSGLPSDRFSAERTGGSVSTLTIQRTQQEDSAVYLCASSFGSGSRADTQYFGPGTRLTVL.

This clonotype was picked up many times. V gene TRBV2 combines with J gene TRBJ2-2, with D perhaps TRBD2 (5 bases). This CDR3 has 18 residues. V was cut by 0 bases and J by 0 bases, with 14 bases left in between. Germline V lookup: CDR1 SNHLY, CDR2 FYNNEI. In nucleotides, the CDR3 is TGTGCCAGCAGTGAAGCGGAATTCTGGGGAGCGAACACCGGGGAGCTGTTTTTT. Protein sequence: CASSEAEFWGANTGELFF.

V is TRBV5-4 and J is TRBJ2-1; 11 bases align to TRBD1. The J segment lost 5 bases and the V segment lost 4 bases, leaving 11 bases of the junction unmatched. Germline assignment: CDR1 SGHNT and CDR2 YYREEE (reference sequence). This CDR3 comprises 17 residues. In DNA, the CDR3 is TGTGCCAGCAGCGCCCCCCGTGGGGACAGGGGGAACAATGAGCAGTTCTTC. Encoded protein: CASSAPRGDRGNNEQFF.